The 25 T cell receptor beta chains reported below all come from one sample, sequenced in a study of T cell repertoires in cytomegalovirus infection. TCRdb analysed the reads with MiXCR anew, one entry per CDR3 protein. This repertoire shows under 800,000 distinct CDR3 sequences, roughly a quarter found once; its top ten account for less than 9.5%. The sequenced sample consisted of CD8+ T cells from PBMCs. All receptors come from a human donor in good health (CMV status not recorded). Some clones in this sample may be carry-over from other donors' samples.

This clonotype was detected a few times. The chain couples TRBV20-1 to TRBJ1-5, with 11 nucleotides matching TRBD1. With V trimmed by 6 bases and J by 6 bases, 7 bases remained unmatched. The length of the CDR3 is 14 residues. The germline gives CDR1 DFQATT, CDR2 SNEGSKA (reference sequence). This CDR3 is CSAGQGAVGQPQHF. Written as DNA, the CDR3 is TGCAGTGCCGGACAGGGGGCGGTCGGTCAGCCCCAGCATTTT.

In this sample, this clonotype turned up a few times. At one end, the junction sequence differs from germline, possibly due to a read error. This chain uses TRBV7-6 with TRBJ1-1; D not resolved. This CDR3 has 13 residues. CDR1 is SGHVS and CDR2 is FNYEAQ in the germline V gene. CDR3 amino acids: CASSPAGEQKAFF. CDR3 sequence (DNA): TGTGCTAGCAGCCCCGCAGGCGAGCAAAAAGCTTTCTTT.

The sample holds a few counts of this clonotype. The chain carries TRBV28 and TRBJ2-3; tentative D call: TRBD2 (6 bases). V gave up 4 bases and J gave up 0 bases, with 14 bases separating them. CDR1 is MDHEN, CDR2 SYDVKM, per germline. This CDR3 is built from 16 residues. The CDR3 is CASSSRGTLSTDTQYF. The CDR3 bases are TGTGCCAGCAGTTCCCGGGGGACTTTAAGCACAGATACGCAGTATTTT.

This clonotype was counted between two and nine times. The CDR3 DNA reads as TGTGCCAGTAGTGTTGGAGTTGGCTATGGCTACACCTTC. It is translated as CASSVGVGYGYTF. The genes are TRBV19 and TRBJ1-2, with D uncertain. V lost 5 bases and J 4 bases, leaving 11 bases between the germline ends. There are 13 residues in the CDR3. CDR1 LNHDA and CDR2 SQIVND come from the germline V gene (reference sequence).

This clonotype was counted at least ten times. The chain recombines TRBV7-8 with TRBJ2-7; TRBD2 aligns across 11 bases. CDR3 length equals 17 residues. Trimming cost V 2 bases and J 0 bases; bases outside gene matches: 6. Germline values: CDR1 SGHVS, CDR2 FQNEAQ. CDR3 sequence reads: CASSLPSSGGTSYEQYF. CDR3 sequence (DNA): TGTGCCAGCAGCTTACCGTCTAGCGGGGGGACCTCCTACGAGCAGTACTTC. The variable domain in full, with the rest retrieved from reference TRBV7-8 and TRBJ2-7, is GAGVSQSPRYKVAKRGQDVALRCDPISGHVSLFWYQQALGQGPEFLTYFQNEAQLDKSGLPSDRFFAERPEGSVSTLKIQRTQQEDSAVYLCASSLPSSGGTSYEQYFGPGTRLTVT.

The rearrangement links TRBV14 to TRBJ2-7; the D gene is possibly TRBD2 (5 bases). CDR3 size: 15 residues. V was trimmed by 3 bases and J by 3 bases, leaving 15 bases between them. Per germline, CDR1 SGHDN and CDR2 FVKESK. This CDR3 is CASSHPGNANYEQYF. In nucleotides, the CDR3 is TGTGCCAGCAGCCACCCCGGGAACGCAAACTACGAGCAGTACTTC.

This clonotype has more than one count but fewer than ten. This chain joins TRBV5-1 and TRBJ2-6, with 8 bases that match TRBD1. Germline assignment: CDR1 SGHRS and CDR2 YFSETQ. The CDR3 is 17 amino acids. Losses at the gene ends were 4 bases for V and 1 base for J; bases not matched to a gene: 7. CDR3 sequence reads: CASSPGQGGSGANVLTF. CDR3 DNA: TGCGCCAGCAGCCCCGGACAGGGAGGATCTGGGGCCAACGTCCTGACTTTC.

This clonotype was counted between two and nine times. This chain uses TRBV28 with TRBJ1-5; 8 bases are a match to TRBD1. The CDR3 spans 15 residues. Germline assignment: CDR1 MDHEN and CDR2 SYDVKM. V shed 5 bases, J shed 4 bases, and the junction held 7 bases outside the gene matches. CDR3 in amino acids: CASSTLTGGNQPQHF. As DNA, the CDR3 is TGTGCCAGCAGTACCCTAACAGGGGGAAATCAGCCCCAGCATTTT.

Turning to this clonotype: One junction end disagrees with the germline gene, perhaps due to a read error. This sequence joins TRBV2 and TRBJ2-7; D perhaps matches TRBD2 (5 bases). The CDR3 sequence is 13 residues long. Germline lookup yields CDR1 SNHLY and CDR2 FYNNEI. CDR3 sequence (DNA): TGTGCCGGCAGATCCGGACTGTCCTACGAGCAGTACTTC. Amino acids: CAGRSGLSYEQYF.

This clonotype was picked up a small number of times. The chain joins TRBV29-1 to TRBJ1-3; 7 nucleotides match TRBD1. The CDR3 contains 14 residues. With V trimmed by 7 bases and J by 2 bases, 8 bases remained unmatched. The V gene's germline CDR1 is SQVTM and CDR2 ANQGSEA. The CDR3 region has the DNA TGCAGCGGAAGGGACAGCCCTGCTGGAAACACCATATATTTT. It yields the protein CSGRDSPAGNTIYF.

V usage is TRBV2 and J usage is TRBJ2-3; D might be TRBD2 (6 bases). In germline, CDR1 is SNHLY, CDR2 FYNNEI. This CDR3 has 17 residues. Trimming left V 8 bases short and J 0 bases short, with 21 bases between. The CDR3 coding sequence is TGTGCCAGCGGGTCGTCCGGGGGAGTAACTAGCACAGATACGCAGTATTTT. Protein: CASGSSGGVTSTDTQYF.

There are many counts of this clonotype. The chain joins TRBV7-9 to TRBJ1-1; no definite D call. The CDR3 is 12 amino acids. Per germline, CDR1 SEHNR and CDR2 FQNEAQ (reference sequence). Trimming cost V 2 bases and J 6 bases, with 7 bases left between them. CDR3 in amino acids: CASSLWESEAFF. DNA of the CDR3: TGTGCCAGCAGCTTATGGGAATCTGAAGCTTTCTTT.

The genes are TRBV6-2 or TRBV6-3 and TRBJ1-1; TRBD1 matches 7 bases. After removal of 4 bases from V and 6 bases from J, the junction contained 8 bases not matched to a gene. Germline assignment: CDR1 MNHEY and CDR2 SVGEGT. This CDR3 region has 14 residues. The CDR3 protein is CASSFRGQGPEAFF. The DNA for the CDR3 is TGTGCCAGCAGTTTTAGGGGGCAGGGCCCTGAAGCTTTCTTT.

This clonotype was seen at least ten times. This CDR3 is CASSYGTYEQYF. The CDR3 coding sequence is TGTGCCAGCAGTTACGGAACCTACGAGCAGTACTTC. The chain couples TRBV12-3 or TRBV12-4 to TRBJ2-7, with D unresolved. The CDR3 contains 12 residues. V lost 4 bases and J 2 bases, leaving 6 bases between the germline ends.

This clonotype was observed many times. This chain joins TRBV6-5 and TRBJ2-7; TRBD1 is a possible D gene (6 bases). V lost 5 bases and J lost 5, with 13 bases in between. Germline assignment: CDR1 MNHEY and CDR2 SVGAGI. This CDR3 has 13 amino acids. The CDR3: CASSLEDSHEQYF. The DNA for the CDR3 is TGTGCCAGCAGTCTCGAGGACAGCCACGAGCAGTACTTC.

This clonotype was observed once. Since a much larger clone is just one base distant, this may be a read error. This rearrangement joins TRBV7-2 to TRBJ2-3, with 7 bases aligning to TRBD2. The CDR3 runs to 19 residues. V shed 7 bases, J shed 2 bases, and the junction held 21 bases outside the gene matches. Germline V gene lookup returns CDR1 SGHTA and CDR2 FQGNSA. CDR3 region: CASTVGATGLDKNTDTQYF. CDR3 nucleotides: TGTGCCAGCACCGTAGGGGCCACCGGACTAGACAAGAACACAGATACGCAGTATTTT.

V usage is TRBV10-1 and J usage is TRBJ1-2; D gene ambiguous. Per germline, CDR1 WNHNN and CDR2 SYGVQD (reference sequence). This CDR3 is 15 amino acids long. V was clipped by 2 bases and J by 4 bases, with 14 bases between them. Here the CDR3 reads CASSERRTESYGYTF. CDR3 coding DNA: TGCGCCAGCAGTGAGAGGAGGACGGAGAGCTATGGCTACACCTTC.

V is TRBV24-1 and J is TRBJ1-1; D perhaps matches TRBD1 (5 bases). The CDR3 runs 15 residues. V was pared by 4 bases and J by 1 base, with 12 bases between. Looked up from germline, CDR1 is KGHDR and CDR2 is SFDVKD. As DNA, the CDR3 is TGTGCCACCAGTGAGCAAGGACAACAGAACACTGAAGCTTTCTTT. Protein product: CATSEQGQQNTEAFF.

This clonotype was recorded at least ten times. The chain links TRBV7-2 to TRBJ2-3; no reliable D call. Germline CDR1 reads SGHTA; CDR2 reads FQGNSA. The CDR3 runs to 13 residues. V was clipped by 3 bases and J by 4 bases, with 8 bases between them. The CDR3 DNA follows: TGTGCCAGCAGCTTTAGCAGTCCAGATACGCAGTATTTT. This codes for CASSFSSPDTQYF.

This clonotype has just a few counts. This chain joins TRBV29-1 and TRBJ2-7; a possible D gene is TRBD1 (6 bases). The CDR3 loop spans 16 amino acids. Per germline, CDR1 SQVTM and CDR2 ANQGSEA. V lost 3 bases and J lost 2, with 20 bases in between. The CDR3 nucleotides are TGCAGCGTTGAGCCTTCCAAACAGGGTAGGGCCTACGAGCAGTACTTC. Protein product: CSVEPSKQGRAYEQYF.

The chain combines TRBV14 with TRBJ2-1, with D perhaps matching TRBD2 (6 bases). This CDR3 is built from 16 residues. V was pared by 1 base and J by 2 bases, with 12 bases between. Germline V gene lookup returns CDR1 SGHDN and CDR2 FVKESK. The CDR3 coding sequence is TGTGCCAGCAGCCAAGTTCGCGGGGCGCCCTACAATGAGCAGTTCTTC. It translates to CASSQVRGAPYNEQFF.

This clonotype was counted a few times. The rearrangement joins TRBV7-9 to TRBJ2-7; no clear D gene. Between the trimmed V and J ends, which lost 1 base and 1 base, there was a span of 14 bases. The CDR3 is 16 amino acids. Germline V gene data show CDR1 as SEHNR and CDR2 as FQNEAQ (reference sequence). CDR3 region: CASSLGQSHLSYEQYF. CDR3 DNA: TGTGCCAGCAGCTTAGGCCAAAGTCATCTTTCCTACGAGCAGTACTTC.

This clonotype was recorded at least ten times. The gene calls are TRBV7-2 and TRBJ2-1, with D unclear. This CDR3 is built from 12 residues. The ends were cut back, 6 bases at V and 15 bases at J, with 18 bases in the middle. The V gene's germline CDR1 is SGHTA and CDR2 FQGNSA. CDR3 amino acids: CASSDTPRNLFF. The DNA for the CDR3 is TGTGCCAGCAGTGACACCCCCCGCAATCTGTTCTTC.

V usage is TRBV29-1 and J usage is TRBJ2-2; no clear D. Trimming cost V 6 bases and J 1 base, with 9 bases left between them. The CDR3 loop spans 13 amino acids. Germline CDR1 is SQVTM and CDR2 is ANQGSEA. This CDR3 is CSVATLNTGELFF. CDR3 DNA: TGCAGCGTCGCCACATTGAACACCGGGGAGCTGTTTTTT.

The genes are TRBV20-1 and TRBJ2-7; TRBD2 aligns across 11 bases. The ends lost 0 bases at V and 4 bases at J; junction bases unmatched: 5. The CDR3 spans 15 residues. The germline V gene encodes CDR1 DFQATT and CDR2 SNEGSKA (reference sequence). In DNA form, the CDR3 reads TGCAGTGCTAGAGATTATACTAGCGGGGGTTACGAGCAGTACTTC. Translation: CSARDYTSGGYEQYF.